This T cell receptor beta chain was found in a study of blood T cell repertoires in COVID-19 (TCRdb year 2020). For context, the study as a whole: The collaborator samples originated in the United States, Italy and Spain and spanned the acute and convalescent phases of COVID-19. The material from the prospective study consisted of cDNA or gDNA derived from T cells, B-cell-depleted T cells, or PBMCs. Subjects who had been exposed to COVID-19, were actively infected with it, or had recovered from it provided the deeply sampled blood TCRbeta repertoires that made up the dataset. A freely available public database, intended as a resource for researchers studying the immune response to SARS-CoV-2, is where the repertoires were released. Samples were obtained from the ongoing ImmuneRACE study (first 160 participants) and from about 1,300 subjects provided by 6 global collaborators. The sample metadata nearly always contained a de-identified subject ID, COVID-19 status, age in years and sex. Where HLA class I and class II types were available, the types were taken from metadata supplied by the sample provider, not from assay-based typing.

As to this clone: No cognate antigen has been identified for it. No qualities accompany the bases; no much larger clone lies one base away.

Each collaborating institution followed its own protocols to collect whole blood in K2EDTA tubes. For TCRbeta analysis, collaborators shipped samples as frozen whole blood, isolated PBMCs, or DNA extracted from either of those sample types. General study outcomes and caveats: The amount of clinical and demographic metadata varied by source and participant and was provided uncurated.

TCRbeta CDR3 regions were amplified from genomic DNA by means of the immunoSEQ Assay, a bias-controlled multiplex PCR. In the source study's methods: The number of nucleated cells in each sample was estimated by amplification of reference gene primers within the assay. Sequence reads were collapsed and filtered to measure the absolute abundance of every unique TCRbeta CDR3 rearrangement. For each sample, productive Simpson clonality was calculated by taking the square root of Simpson's diversity index across productive rearrangements. TCRdb re-hosts the immuneACCESS table, in-frame sequences only. Its copies lack some clones; in the studies checked, an unresolved V gene accounts for under half of them, and the cause for the rest is not known. V, J and clone size are taken as reported in that table, and D and trimming were inferred from the DNA itself. The sample contains approximately 260,000 clones, around nine tenths of them found a single time. The top ten hold roughly 2.1% of the sample.

Trimming removed 4 bases from V and 0 bases from J, leaving 10 bases between the germline ends. CDR1 and CDR2 are drawn from the germline V gene: LGHNA, YNFKEQ. CDR3 length: 14 amino acids, cysteine to phenylalanine. Of all the DNA, just the CDR3 is kept, 42 bases in frame from base 1. The chain couples TRBV4-2 to TRBJ2-7; D gene: possibly TRBD2, on 5 matching bases. The sequenced sample consisted of peripheral blood. The sequence was obtained from a man in his fifties with acute or convalescent COVID-19. The DNA reads as follows: TGTGCCAGCAGCCTCCGCCGGGGCTCCTACGAGCAGTACTTC. It codes for CASSLRRGSYEQYF.